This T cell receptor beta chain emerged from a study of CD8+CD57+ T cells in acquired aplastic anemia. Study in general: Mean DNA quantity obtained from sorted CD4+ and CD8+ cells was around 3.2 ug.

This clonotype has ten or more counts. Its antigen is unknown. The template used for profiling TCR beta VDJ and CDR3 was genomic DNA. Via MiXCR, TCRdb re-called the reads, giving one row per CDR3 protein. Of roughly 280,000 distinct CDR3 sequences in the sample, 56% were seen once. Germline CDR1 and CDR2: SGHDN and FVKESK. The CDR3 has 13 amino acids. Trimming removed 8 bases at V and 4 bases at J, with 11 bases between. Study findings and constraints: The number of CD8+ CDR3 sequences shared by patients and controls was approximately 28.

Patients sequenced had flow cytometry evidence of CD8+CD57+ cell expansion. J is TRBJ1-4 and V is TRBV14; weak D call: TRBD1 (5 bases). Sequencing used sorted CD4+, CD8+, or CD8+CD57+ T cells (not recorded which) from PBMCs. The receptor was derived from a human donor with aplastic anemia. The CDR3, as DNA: TGTGCCAGCCGGGCGGGGCTTAATGAAAAACTGTTTTTT. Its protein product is CASRAGLNEKLFF.